Listed below are T cell receptor beta chains from one sample, sequenced in a study of blood T cell repertoires in COVID-19. TCRdb's copy holds only in-frame clones and misses some; the assay was immunoSEQ multiplex PCR. The top ten hold about 10% of the sample, which has fewer than 150,000 clones, 88% seen once. The specimen was peripheral blood. These receptors came from a middle-aged man with active or convalescent COVID-19. Both conserved end residues are part of each CDR3. The order of the fields is D gene, V gene, J gene, clone size, CDR3 DNA, CDR3 protein. A D gene is named only where the DNA matches it firmly. The listing skips clone size in some rows; elsewhere it reads once, few, many or a size class.

d_gene: TRBD1
v_gene: TRBV11-3
j_gene: TRBJ1-1
abundance: .
CDR3nt: TGTGCCAGCAGCACGGAGGGGGCTACGAGCACTGAAGCTTTCTTT
CDR3aa: CASSTEGATSTEAFF

d_gene: TRBD2
v_gene: TRBV11-2
j_gene: TRBJ2-3
abundance: .
CDR3nt: TGTGCCAGCAGCTTAGATCTTGCGGGAGCGACAGATACGCAGTATTTT
CDR3aa: CASSLDLAGATDTQYF

d_gene: .
v_gene: TRBV7-9
j_gene: TRBJ1-1
abundance: many
CDR3nt: TGTGCCAGCAGCTTAAACCGGGACACTGAAGCTTTCTTT
CDR3aa: CASSLNRDTEAFF

d_gene: TRBD1
v_gene: TRBV11-2
j_gene: TRBJ2-7
abundance: .
CDR3nt: TGTGCCAGCAGCTTAGCCGGACAGGCTGGCGAGCAGTACTTC
CDR3aa: CASSLAGQAGEQYF

d_gene: TRBD2
v_gene: TRBV28
j_gene: TRBJ2-2
abundance: .
CDR3nt: TGTGCCAGCAGCCGCTTAGCGGGAGCCACTAACACCGGGGAGCTGTTTTTT
CDR3aa: CASSRLAGATNTGELFF

d_gene: .
v_gene: TRBV6-5
j_gene: TRBJ1-2
abundance: .
CDR3nt: TGTGCCAGCAGCCGGGACTGGAACTATGGCTACACCTTC
CDR3aa: CASSRDWNYGYTF

d_gene: TRBD1
v_gene: TRBV24-1
j_gene: TRBJ2-5
abundance: once
CDR3nt: TGTGCCACCAGTGAGGCTGGACAGGGGGCCGGTCGGTGGACCCAGTACTTC
CDR3aa: CATSEAGQGAGRWTQYF

d_gene: TRBD1
v_gene: TRBV19
j_gene: TRBJ1-6
abundance: .
CDR3nt: TGTGCCAGTACCTTACAGGGGTTCGGCTCACCCCTCCACTTT
CDR3aa: CASTLQGFGSPLHF

d_gene: TRBD1
v_gene: TRBV18
j_gene: TRBJ2-7
abundance: once
CDR3nt: TGTGCCAGCTCACAAGGGGTCCGGACAGGGGGGTACGAGCAGTACTTC
CDR3aa: CASSQGVRTGGYEQYF

d_gene: .
v_gene: TRBV21-1
j_gene: TRBJ2-7
abundance: .
CDR3nt: TGTGCCAGCAGCAAACAGGGACTTAACTACGAGCAGTACTTC
CDR3aa: CASSKQGLNYEQYF

d_gene: TRBD2
v_gene: TRBV24-1
j_gene: TRBJ2-1
abundance: .
CDR3nt: TGTGCCACCAGTGATAGGACTAGAGGTAAGGGGAGCTACAATGAGCAGTTCTTC
CDR3aa: CATSDRTRGKGSYNEQFF

d_gene: TRBD2
v_gene: TRBV19
j_gene: TRBJ2-1
abundance: .
CDR3nt: TGTGCCAGTAGTAACGAGCCTAGCGGGTTGGGTGAGCAGTTCTTC
CDR3aa: CASSNEPSGLGEQFF

d_gene: TRBD1
v_gene: TRBV7-2
j_gene: TRBJ2-2
abundance: .
CDR3nt: TGTGCCAGCAGCTATACCGGGACAGTTGGGACCGGGGAGCTGTTTTTT
CDR3aa: CASSYTGTVGTGELFF

d_gene: .
v_gene: TRBV3-1/TRBV3-2
j_gene: TRBJ2-3
abundance: .
CDR3nt: TGTGCCAGCAGTTTATCACGCGGGCGGGATACGCAGTATTTT
CDR3aa: CASSLSRGRDTQYF